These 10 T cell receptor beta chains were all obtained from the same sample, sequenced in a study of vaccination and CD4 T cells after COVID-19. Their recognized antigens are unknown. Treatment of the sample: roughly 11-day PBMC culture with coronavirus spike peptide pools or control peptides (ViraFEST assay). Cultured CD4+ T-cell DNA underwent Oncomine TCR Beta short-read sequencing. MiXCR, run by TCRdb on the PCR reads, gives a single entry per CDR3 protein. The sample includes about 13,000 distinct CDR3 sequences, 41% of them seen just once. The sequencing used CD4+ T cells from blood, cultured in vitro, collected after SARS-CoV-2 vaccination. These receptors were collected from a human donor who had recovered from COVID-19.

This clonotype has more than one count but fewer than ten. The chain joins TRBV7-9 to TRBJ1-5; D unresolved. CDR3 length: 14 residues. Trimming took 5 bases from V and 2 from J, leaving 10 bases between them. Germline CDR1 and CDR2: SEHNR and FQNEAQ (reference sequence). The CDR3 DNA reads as TGTGCCAGCAGCCCGACCGGGGGCAATCAGCCCCAGCATTTT. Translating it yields CASSPTGGNQPQHF.

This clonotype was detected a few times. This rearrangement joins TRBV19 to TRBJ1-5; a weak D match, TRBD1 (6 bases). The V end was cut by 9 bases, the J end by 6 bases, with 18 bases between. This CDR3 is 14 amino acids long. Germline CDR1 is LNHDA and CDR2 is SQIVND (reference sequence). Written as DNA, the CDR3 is TGTGCCAGCATAGCACAGGGCGAGGGTCAGCCCCAGCATTTT. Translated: CASIAQGEGQPQHF.

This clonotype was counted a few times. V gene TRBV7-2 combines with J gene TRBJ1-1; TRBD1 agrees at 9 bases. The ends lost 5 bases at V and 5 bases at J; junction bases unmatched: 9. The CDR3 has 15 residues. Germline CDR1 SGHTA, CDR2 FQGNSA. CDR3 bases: TGTGCCAGCAGCACGACAGGGGGGCCGGGGACTGAAGCTTTCTTT. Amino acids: CASSTTGGPGTEAFF.

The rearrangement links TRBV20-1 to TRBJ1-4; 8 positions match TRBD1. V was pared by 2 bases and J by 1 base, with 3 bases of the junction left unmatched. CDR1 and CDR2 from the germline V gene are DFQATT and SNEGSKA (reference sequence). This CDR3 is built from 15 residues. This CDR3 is CSARQGAGTNEKLFF. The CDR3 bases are TGCAGTGCTAGACAGGGGGCGGGAACTAATGAAAAACTGTTTTTT.

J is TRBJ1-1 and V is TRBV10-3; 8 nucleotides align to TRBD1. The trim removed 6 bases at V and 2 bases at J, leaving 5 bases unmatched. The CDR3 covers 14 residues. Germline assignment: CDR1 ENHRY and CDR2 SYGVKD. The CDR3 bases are TGTGCCATCAGCGGACAGGGCGGAAACACTGAAGCTTTCTTT. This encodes CAISGQGGNTEAFF.

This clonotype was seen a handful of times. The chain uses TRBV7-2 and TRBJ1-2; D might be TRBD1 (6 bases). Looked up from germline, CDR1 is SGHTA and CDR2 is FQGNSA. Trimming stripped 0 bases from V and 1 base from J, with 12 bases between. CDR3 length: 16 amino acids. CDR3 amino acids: CASSLATGHNNYGYTF. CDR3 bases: TGTGCCAGCAGCTTAGCAACGGGACACAATAACTATGGCTACACCTTC.

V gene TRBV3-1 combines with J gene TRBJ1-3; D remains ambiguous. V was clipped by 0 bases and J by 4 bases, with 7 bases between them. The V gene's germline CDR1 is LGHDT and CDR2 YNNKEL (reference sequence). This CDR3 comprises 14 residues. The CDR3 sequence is CASSQDYGGNTIYF. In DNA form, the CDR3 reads TGTGCCAGCAGCCAAGATTACGGGGGAAACACCATATATTTT.

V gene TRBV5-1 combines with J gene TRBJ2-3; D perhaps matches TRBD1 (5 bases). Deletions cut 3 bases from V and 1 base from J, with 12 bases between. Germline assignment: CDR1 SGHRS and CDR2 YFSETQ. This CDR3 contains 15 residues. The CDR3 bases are TGCGCCAGCAGCTCGTGGGGCGGTGGCACAGATACGCAGTATTTT. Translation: CASSSWGGGTDTQYF.

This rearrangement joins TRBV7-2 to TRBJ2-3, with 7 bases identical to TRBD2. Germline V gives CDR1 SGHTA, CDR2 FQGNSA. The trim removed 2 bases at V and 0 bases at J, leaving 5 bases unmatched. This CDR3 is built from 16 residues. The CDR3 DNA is TGTGCCAGCAGCTTACGGCTAGCGGCTAGCACAGATACGCAGTATTTT. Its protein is CASSLRLAASTDTQYF.

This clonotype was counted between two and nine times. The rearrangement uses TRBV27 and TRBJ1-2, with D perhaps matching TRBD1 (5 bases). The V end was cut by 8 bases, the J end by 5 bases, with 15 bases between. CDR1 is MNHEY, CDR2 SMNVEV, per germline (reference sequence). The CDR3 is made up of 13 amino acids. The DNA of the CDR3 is TGTGCCAGCGGGGGGGGAAGTTTTTATGGCTACACCTTC. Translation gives CASGGGSFYGYTF.